This record covers a single T cell receptor (beta chain). The entry originates in a study of shared clonotypes between healthy human individuals. TCRdb's table, derived via immunoSEQ multiplex PCR, lists solely in-frame clones and lacks some. The data contain 600,000 to 750,000 clones, 90% of them seen just once; the ten biggest clones take up less than 40%. This CDR3 region has 13 residues. Germline V gene lookup returns CDR1 LNHDA and CDR2 SQIVND (reference sequence). The V end lost 6 bases, the J end lost 0 bases, and 8 bases lay between the germline ends. This clonotype originated in a man aged 18 to 29 in good health. Some clones in this sample may be carry-over from other donors' samples. The sample was memory CD8+ T cells from PBMCs. Subset here: CD45RO+ cells pooled with CCR7-negative TemRA cells. The rearrangement joins TRBV19 to TRBJ1-1; D not resolved. CDR3 coding DNA: TGTGCCAGTAGCGTATTCATGAACACTGAAGCTTTCTTT. Translation: CASSVFMNTEAFF.